The T cell receptor (beta chain) described here comes from a study of control samples from healthy donors and cancer patients. This CDR3 is 16 amino acids long. Germline assignment: CDR1 SGHKS and CDR2 YYEKEE (reference sequence). V lost 0 bases and J 5 bases, leaving 17 bases between the germline ends. Measured with immunoSEQ multiplex PCR; TCRdb has only the in-frame clones, and not every one. The data contain roughly 40,000 clones, approximately 87% of them singletons. The chain uses TRBV5-5 and TRBJ2-5; tentative D call: TRBD2 (7 bases). Material for sequencing was blood. This sequence was found in a man in his 60s in good health. CDR3 in amino acids: CASSLEAVGGAETQYF. In DNA, the CDR3 is TGTGCCAGCAGCTTGGAAGCGGTGGGGGGGGCGGAGACCCAGTACTTC.